One T cell receptor (beta chain) is described in this entry. This specimen comes from a study of blood T cell repertoires in COVID-19. Study-wide context: Specimens from acute and convalescent COVID-19 originated in the United States, Italy and Spain. The analysed material was cDNA or gDNA that came from T cells, B-cell-depleted T cells, or PBMCs.

In the authors' workflow: For nucleated cells, counts were estimated from reference gene primer amplification. TCRdb keeps only in-frame clones here, not all; method: immunoSEQ multiplex PCR. Clonal size and the V and J genes are those of that table, whereas D and trimming came from the DNA. The data hold 60,000 or so clones, with 70% to 85% observed a single time. The sequenced sample consisted of peripheral blood. This TCR was sampled from a man aged 60 to 75 with acute or convalescent COVID-19.

In DNA, the CDR3 is TGTGCCAGCAGTTACTCTCGGGGCGGGGACACTGAAGCTTTCTTT. Protein product: CASSYSRGGDTEAFF. This rearrangement joins TRBV6-5 to TRBJ1-1; D might be TRBD1 (5 bases). The CDR3 loop spans 15 amino acids. The germline V gene encodes CDR1 MNHEY and CDR2 SVGAGI. Trimming removed 0 bases at V and 3 bases at J, with 11 bases between.